These 14 T cell receptor beta chains share one sample of origin, sequenced in a study of response to subunit inactivated influenza vaccine. MiXCR, run by TCRdb on the RT-PCR reads, gives a single entry per CDR3 protein. The sample yields roughly 500,000 distinct CDR3 sequences, approximately 15% seen once. The sequences come from CD4+ T cells sorted from PBMCs, collected less than 30 months after vaccination. The receptors here all came from a man between 50 and 70 years old who received an inactivated influenza vaccine.

In its sample, this clonotype was seen a few times. The V call is TRBV6-5, the J call TRBJ1-4; 7 bases map to TRBD1. Germline V gene data show CDR1 as MNHEY and CDR2 as SVGAGI. Trimming removed 10 bases from V and 7 bases from J; junction bases left unmatched: 6. This CDR3 region has 12 residues. The CDR3 DNA follows: TGTGCCACACAGGGGATGGGTGAAAAACTGTTTTTT. Amino acid sequence: CATQGMGEKLFF.

This clonotype was seen only a few times. V gene TRBV5-5 combines with J gene TRBJ2-7, with D perhaps matching TRBD1 (5 bases). V lost 0 bases to trimming and J lost 3 bases, with 13 bases between them. CDR1 and CDR2 (germline): SGHKS, YYEKEE (reference sequence). The CDR3 contains 15 residues. CDR3 amino acids: CASSLEGVGGYEQYF. CDR3 bases: TGTGCCAGCAGCTTGGAAGGGGTTGGTGGCTACGAGCAGTACTTC.

This clonotype was counted only a few times. The genes are TRBV6-5 and TRBJ2-7; the D is unclear. Trimming stripped 5 bases from V and 4 bases from J, with 12 bases between. This CDR3 is 13 amino acids long. Germline V gives CDR1 MNHEY, CDR2 SVGAGI. The CDR3 protein is CASSRRNAYEQYF. Here the CDR3 DNA reads TGTGCCAGCAGTAGACGGAATGCTTACGAGCAGTACTTC.

This clonotype has more than one count but fewer than ten. The chain uses TRBV6-5 and TRBJ1-1, with D possibly matching TRBD1 (5 bases). CDR1 MNHEY and CDR2 SVGAGI come from the germline V gene. The CDR3 is 14 residues long. Trimming took 2 bases from V and 1 from J, leaving 8 bases between them. The CDR3 nucleotides read TGTGCCAGCAGTTACAGGGGATGGAACACTGAAGCTTTCTTT. This sequence encodes CASSYRGWNTEAFF.

The chain recombines TRBV20-1 with TRBJ1-1; D is unresolved. The CDR3 loop spans 11 amino acids. V was shortened by 7 bases and J by 6 bases, with 12 bases between the two germline ends. In germline, CDR1 is DFQATT, CDR2 SNEGSKA (reference sequence). CDR3 sequence reads: CSVTGVAEAFF. CDR3 DNA: TGCAGTGTTACGGGCGTCGCTGAAGCTTTCTTT.

There are a few counts of this clonotype. V and J are TRBV20-1 and TRBJ1-1; D unclear. Germline V CDR1 and CDR2: DFQATT, SNEGSKA (reference sequence). The CDR3 sequence is 12 residues long. The germline V and J ends were trimmed by 4 bases and 1 base, with 7 bases remaining between them. The CDR3 nucleotides read TGCAGTGCTATCACCGGGAACACTGAAGCTTTCTTT. Protein sequence: CSAITGNTEAFF.

There are a few counts of this clonotype. The chain uses TRBV4-1 and TRBJ2-3; 7 bases are shared with TRBD1. V was clipped by 4 bases and J by 6 bases; unmatched bases: 10. This CDR3 is 15 amino acids long. Germline values: CDR1 MGHRA, CDR2 YSYEKL. CDR3 sequence (DNA): TGCGCCAGCAGCCGATACAGGGGCCTCAAGGATACGCAGTATTTT. Protein product: CASSRYRGLKDTQYF.

In this sample, this clonotype turned up a few times. This chain links TRBV6-1 with TRBJ2-3; perhaps D is TRBD1 or TRBD2 (6 bases each). CDR1 and CDR2 (germline): MNHNS, SASEGT. V gave up 10 bases and J gave up 5 bases, with 19 bases separating them. CDR3 length: 14 amino acids. The CDR3 DNA reads TGTGCCACCCCGGTGGGGGGCTTGGGAGATACGCAGTATTTT. Its protein product is CATPVGGLGDTQYF.

This chain links TRBV12-3 or TRBV12-4 with TRBJ2-7; 10 nucleotides align to TRBD1. V shed 5 bases, J shed 7 bases, and the junction held 8 bases outside the gene matches. The CDR3 loop spans 14 amino acids. The CDR3, as DNA: TGTGCCAGCAGTCCGACAGGGGGCGGTTCGGAGCAGTACTTC. Its translation is CASSPTGGGSEQYF.

There are a few counts of this clonotype. The rearrangement links TRBV10-3 to TRBJ2-7; D is possibly TRBD1 or TRBD2 (5 bases each). This CDR3 is 14 amino acids long. Germline V gene data show CDR1 as ENHRY and CDR2 as SYGVKD. Trimming pared 2 bases from V and 3 bases from J, leaving 11 bases between. The chain's CDR3 is CAISEQMGDYEQYF. CDR3 DNA sequence: TGTGCCATCAGTGAGCAAATGGGGGACTACGAGCAGTACTTC.

This clonotype showed up just a few times. V gene TRBV5-6 combines with J gene TRBJ1-1, with 12 bases aligning to TRBD1. The CDR3 sequence is 17 residues long. The V segment lost 1 base and the J segment 1 base; nucleotides outside the gene matches: 5. CDR1 and CDR2 (germline): SGHDT, YYEEEE. CDR3 nucleotide sequence: TGTGCCAGCAGCTTGCCGGGACAGGGGGCGTGGAACACTGAAGCTTTCTTT. It yields the protein CASSLPGQGAWNTEAFF. Drawing the rest from reference TRBV5-6 and TRBJ1-1, the complete variable domain is DAGVTQSPTHLIKTRGQQVTLRCSPKSGHDTVSWYQQALGQGPQFIFQYYEEEERQRGNFPDRFSGHQFPNYSSELNVNALLLGDSALYLCASSLPGQGAWNTEAFFGQGTRLTVV.

V gene TRBV12-3 or TRBV12-4 combines with J gene TRBJ2-7; D is possibly TRBD2 (5 bases). V was pared by 6 bases and J by 3 bases, with 12 bases between. This CDR3 has 13 amino acids. CDR3 sequence (DNA): TGTGCCAGCAGCCCACTTCGGGACTACGAGCAGTACTTC. Its translation is CASSPLRDYEQYF.

This clonotype was seen only a few times. This chain joins TRBV20-1 and TRBJ2-1; D remains ambiguous. CDR3 length: 14 amino acids. Germline CDR1 is DFQATT and CDR2 is SNEGSKA (reference sequence). The V gene lost 6 bases and the J gene lost 8 bases, with 20 bases spanning the gap. For the CDR3, the DNA is TGCAGTGCCCTGGCCTCTGGCCGGAGCCATGAGCAGTTCTTC. Amino acids: CSALASGRSHEQFF.

This sequence joins TRBV6-5 and TRBJ1-2; D not certain. The germline gives CDR1 MNHEY, CDR2 SVGAGI. V lost 0 bases to trimming and J lost 7 bases, with 9 bases between them. The CDR3 is made up of 13 amino acids. CDR3 coding DNA: TGTGCCAGCAGTTACTCGAACCTGGTTGGCTACACCTTC. Translating it yields CASSYSNLVGYTF.